The clone carrying this T cell receptor (beta chain) was seen a few times. The table came from immunoSEQ multiplex PCR; TCRdb's copy has only in-frame clones and leaves some out. The data show under 300,000 clones, approximately 83% seen once. The data were obtained in a study of blood T cell repertoires in COVID-19. Germline V lookup: CDR1 LNHDA, CDR2 SQIVND (reference sequence). J lost 4 bases, V lost 5 bases, and 4 bases had no gene match. This CDR3 has 14 residues. What was sequenced was PBMCs or T cells enriched from blood (not recorded which). The source is a woman in her fifties or sixties who had recovered from COVID-19. The chain combines TRBV19 with TRBJ1-2; 10 positions match TRBD1. The CDR3 here is CASSARDRGYGYTF. DNA for the CDR3: TGTGCCAGTAGTGCCCGGGACAGGGGCTATGGCTACACCTTC.